This TCR beta chain appears in the sequencing data of a study of T cells in Graves' hyperthyroidism and ophthalmopathy. Study-level results: In the blood, most expanded thyroid clonotypes above 0.001 appeared as well.

RNA transcripts provided the source from which TCR beta CDR3 regions were amplified. The primer set for the first-round RT-PCR of the TCR CDR3 was HTBI. TCRdb recomputed calls from the multiplex PCR reads with MiXCR, one row per CDR3 protein. The sample records some 620,000 distinct CDR3 sequences, around 15% being singletons. This clonotype was observed a few times. Its antigen is not identified. The study left out patients who had uncontrolled infection, other autoimmune disease, pregnancy or lactation. For the diagnoses, clinical symptoms, serum thyroxine and TRAb, thyroid ultrasound and orbital computed tomography were used. The authors took PBMCs from over 8.5 ml fresh peripheral blood. V dropped 1 base and J dropped 7 bases, with 13 bases sitting between them. Per the germline V gene, CDR1 is LGHNA and CDR2 is YNFKEQ. The CDR3 contains 15 residues.

The TCR comes from a woman younger than 45 with Graves' hyperthyroidism. Sequencing input: blood. The rearrangement uses TRBV4-2 and TRBJ2-2; either TRBD1 or TRBD2 may fit D (5 bases each). The CDR3 region has the DNA TGTGCCAGCAGCCAAGGAGAAGGTGGGGGCGGGGAGCTGTTTTTT. Translating it yields CASSQGEGGGGELFF.